Described below is a single TCR beta chain sequence and its context. Each CDR3 protein gets one entry after TCRdb re-called the 5' RACE reads with MiXCR. The repertoire holds roughly 480,000 distinct CDR3 sequences, with approximately 24% as singletons. This entry belongs to a study of identical twins. Germline V gene lookup returns CDR1 MNHEY and CDR2 SMNVEV (reference sequence). V shed 4 bases and J 8 bases; nucleotides not matched to a gene: 9. This CDR3 region has 14 residues. This sample also appeared in a second study, on T cells expressing NK-cell markers.

The specimen was CD4+ T cells sorted from blood. V usage is TRBV27 and J usage is TRBJ2-3, with TRBD1 identical over 7 bases. The sequence was obtained from a woman aged 18-30 years in good health. DNA of the CDR3: TGTGCCAGCAGTTCAGGGGGTATGTTCGGTACGCAGTATTTT. Its translation is CASSSGGMFGTQYF.